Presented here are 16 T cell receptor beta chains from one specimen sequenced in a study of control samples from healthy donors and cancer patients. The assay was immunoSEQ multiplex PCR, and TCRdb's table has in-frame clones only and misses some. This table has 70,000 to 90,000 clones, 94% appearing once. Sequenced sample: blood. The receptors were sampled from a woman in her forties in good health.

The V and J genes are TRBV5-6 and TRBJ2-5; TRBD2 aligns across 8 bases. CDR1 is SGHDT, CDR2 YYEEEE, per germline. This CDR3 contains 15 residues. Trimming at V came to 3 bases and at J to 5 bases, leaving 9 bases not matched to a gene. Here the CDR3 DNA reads TGTGCCAGCAGCTCGGCAGCGGGAGAGACTGAGACCCAGTACTTC. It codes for CASSSAAGETETQYF.

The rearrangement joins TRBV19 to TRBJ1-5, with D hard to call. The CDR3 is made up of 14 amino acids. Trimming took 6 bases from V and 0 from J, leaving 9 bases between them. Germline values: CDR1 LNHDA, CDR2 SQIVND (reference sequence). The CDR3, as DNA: TGTGCCAGTAGGATCGGGAATAGCAATCAGCCCCAGCATTTT. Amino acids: CASRIGNSNQPQHF. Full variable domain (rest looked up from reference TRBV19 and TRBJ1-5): DGGITQSPKYLFRKEGQNVTLSCEQNLNHDAMYWYRQDPGQGLRLIYYSQIVNDFQKGDIAEGYSVSREKKESFPLTVTSAQKNPTAFYLCASRIGNSNQPQHFGDGTRLSIL.

The CDR3 spells CASSGRSSYNEQFF. CDR3 nucleotide sequence: TGTGCCAGCAGCGGACGGAGCTCCTACAATGAGCAGTTCTTC. The chain uses TRBV2 and TRBJ2-1; no clear D. Per the germline V gene, CDR1 is SNHLY and CDR2 is FYNNEI. V was trimmed by 6 bases and J by 0 bases, leaving 9 bases between them. This CDR3 comprises 14 residues. The full variable domain, rest sourced from reference TRBV2 and TRBJ2-1, is EPEVTQTPSHQVTQMGQEVILRCVPISNHLYFYWYRQILGQKVEFLVSFYNNEISEKSEIFDDQFSVERPDGSNFTLKIRSTKLEDSAMYFCASSGRSSYNEQFFGPGTRLTVL.

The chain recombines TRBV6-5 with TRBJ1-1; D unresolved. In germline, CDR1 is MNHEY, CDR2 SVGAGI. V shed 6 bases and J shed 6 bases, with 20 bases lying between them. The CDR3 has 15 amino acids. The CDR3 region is CASSRYPYQSAEAFF. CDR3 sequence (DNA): TGTGCCAGCAGCCGTTACCCATATCAGTCGGCTGAAGCTTTCTTT.

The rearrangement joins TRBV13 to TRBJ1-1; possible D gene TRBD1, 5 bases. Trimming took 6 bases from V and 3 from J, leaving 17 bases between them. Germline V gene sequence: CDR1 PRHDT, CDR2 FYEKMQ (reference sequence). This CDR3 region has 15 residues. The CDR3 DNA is TGTGCCAGCAGGTTAAGGGGCATCTTAGACACTGAAGCTTTCTTT. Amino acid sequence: CASRLRGILDTEAFF.

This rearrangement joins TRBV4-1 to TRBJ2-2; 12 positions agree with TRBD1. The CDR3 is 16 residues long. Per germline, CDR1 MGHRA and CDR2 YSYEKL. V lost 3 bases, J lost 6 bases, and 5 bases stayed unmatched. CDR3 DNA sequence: TGCGCCAGCAGCCACCCGGGACAGGGGGCTTCCGGGGAGCTGTTTTTT. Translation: CASSHPGQGASGELFF.

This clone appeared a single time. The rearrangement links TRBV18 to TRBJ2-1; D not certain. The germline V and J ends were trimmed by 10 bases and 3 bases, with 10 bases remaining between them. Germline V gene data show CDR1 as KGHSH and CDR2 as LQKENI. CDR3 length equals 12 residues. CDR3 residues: CATSSDYNEQFF. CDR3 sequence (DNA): TGTGCCACCTCGAGTGACTACAATGAGCAGTTCTTC.

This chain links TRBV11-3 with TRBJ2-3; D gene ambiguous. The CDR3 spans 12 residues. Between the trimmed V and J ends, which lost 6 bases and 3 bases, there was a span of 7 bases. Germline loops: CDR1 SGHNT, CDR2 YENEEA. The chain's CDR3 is CASSPGTDTQYF. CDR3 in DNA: TGTGCCAGCAGTCCCGGGACAGATACGCAGTATTTT.

The CDR3 reads CASRAGTTNYGYTF. The CDR3 bases are TGTGCCAGCAGAGCAGGGACCACTAACTATGGCTACACCTTC. This chain connects TRBV7-2 to TRBJ1-2, with D perhaps matching TRBD1 (5 bases). Per the germline V gene, CDR1 is SGHTA and CDR2 is FQGNSA. Between the trimmed V and J ends, which lost 6 bases and 0 bases, there was a span of 11 bases. CDR3 length equals 14 residues.

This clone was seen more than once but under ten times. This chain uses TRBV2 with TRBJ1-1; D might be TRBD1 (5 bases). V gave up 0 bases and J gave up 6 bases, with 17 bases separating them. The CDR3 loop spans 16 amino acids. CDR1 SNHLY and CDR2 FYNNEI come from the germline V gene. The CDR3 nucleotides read TGTGCCAGCAGTGAAGCTTTCCCAGGCCGAGGGGCTGAAGCTTTCTTT. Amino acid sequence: CASSEAFPGRGAEAFF. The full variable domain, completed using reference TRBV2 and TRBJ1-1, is EPEVTQTPSHQVTQMGQEVILRCVPISNHLYFYWYRQILGQKVEFLVSFYNNEISEKSEIFDDQFSVERPDGSNFTLKIRSTKLEDSAMYFCASSEAFPGRGAEAFFGQGTRLTVV.

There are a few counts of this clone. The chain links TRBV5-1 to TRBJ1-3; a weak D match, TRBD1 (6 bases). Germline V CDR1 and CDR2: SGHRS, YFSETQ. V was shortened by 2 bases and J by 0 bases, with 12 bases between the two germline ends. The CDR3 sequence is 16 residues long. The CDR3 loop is CASSLYTGNSGNTIYF. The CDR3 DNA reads TGCGCCAGCAGCTTATACACAGGGAACTCTGGAAACACCATATATTTT.

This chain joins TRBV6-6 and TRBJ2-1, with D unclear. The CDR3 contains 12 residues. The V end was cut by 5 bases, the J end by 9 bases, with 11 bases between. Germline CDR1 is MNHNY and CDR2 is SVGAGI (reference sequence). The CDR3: CASSGTVGEQFF. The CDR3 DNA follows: TGTGCCAGCAGTGGAACAGTGGGTGAGCAGTTCTTC.

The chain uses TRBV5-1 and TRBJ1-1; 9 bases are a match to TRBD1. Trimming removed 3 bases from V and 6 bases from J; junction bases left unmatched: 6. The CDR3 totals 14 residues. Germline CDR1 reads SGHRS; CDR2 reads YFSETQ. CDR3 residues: CASSSPGTGPEAFF. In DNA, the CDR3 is TGCGCCAGCAGCTCACCCGGGACAGGGCCTGAAGCTTTCTTT. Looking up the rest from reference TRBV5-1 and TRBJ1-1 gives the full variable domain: KAGVTQTPRYLIKTRGQQVTLSCSPISGHRSVSWYQQTPGQGLQFLFEYFSETQRNKGNFPGRFSGRQFSNSRSEMNVSTLELGDSALYLCASSSPGTGPEAFFGQGTRLTVV.

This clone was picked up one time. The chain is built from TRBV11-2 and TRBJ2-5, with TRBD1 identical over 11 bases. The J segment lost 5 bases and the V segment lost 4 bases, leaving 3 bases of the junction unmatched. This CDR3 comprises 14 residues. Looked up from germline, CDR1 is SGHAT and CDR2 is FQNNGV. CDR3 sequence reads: CASSSGTGGETQYF. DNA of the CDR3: TGTGCCAGCAGCTCTGGGACAGGGGGTGAGACCCAGTACTTC.

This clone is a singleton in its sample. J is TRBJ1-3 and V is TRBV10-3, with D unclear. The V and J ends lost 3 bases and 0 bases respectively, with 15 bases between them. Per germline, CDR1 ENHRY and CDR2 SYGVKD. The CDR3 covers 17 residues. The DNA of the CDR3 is TGTGCCATCAGTGACCCGGGCTTGGGTGGCTCTGGAAACACCATATATTTT. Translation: CAISDPGLGGSGNTIYF.

This CDR3 is CASSLAQTMNTEAFF. CDR3 nucleotides: TGTGCCAGCAGCTTAGCACAGACTATGAACACTGAAGCTTTCTTT. The gene calls are TRBV7-9 and TRBJ1-1, with D unresolved. The CDR3 has 15 amino acids. Germline CDR1 is SEHNR and CDR2 is FQNEAQ (reference sequence). Trimming removed 0 bases at V and 0 bases at J, with 8 bases between.